Following are 5 T cell receptor beta chains from one sample sequenced in a study of chemoradiotherapy in HPV16-positive cancers. Repertoires were generated with immunoSEQ multiplex PCR, while TCRdb's copy carries only in-frame clones and drops some. The data contain a few thousand clones, 75% to 85% of them singletons. The sequencing used tumor tissue, collected from a patient who underwent chemoradiotherapy. The receptors here all came from a human donor with HPV-associated anogenital cancer.

The sample holds a few counts of this clone. The chain links TRBV7-7 to TRBJ2-2, with D possibly matching TRBD2 (5 bases). CDR3 length equals 14 residues. Germline values: CDR1 SSHAT, CDR2 FNYEAQ (reference sequence). CDR3 DNA sequence: TGTGCTAGCGCGGACGGCGGAAACACCGGGGAGCTGTTTTTT. Translated, it gives CASADGGNTGELFF.

This chain connects TRBV12-5 to TRBJ2-3, with 7 nucleotides matching TRBD2. This CDR3 is 16 amino acids long. The germline CDR1 and CDR2 sequences are LGHNT and FRNRAP. V shed 5 bases, J shed 0 bases, and the junction held 8 bases outside the gene matches. The CDR3 nucleotides are TGTGCTAGTGGTGTACGGGGCGGGGGAAGCACAGATACGCAGTATTTT. Amino acid sequence: CASGVRGGGSTDTQYF.

V is TRBV30 and J is TRBJ2-3; the match to TRBD2 covers 9 bases. Germline V gene data show CDR1 as GTSNPN and CDR2 as SVGIG (reference sequence). The CDR3 totals 16 residues. Trimming removed 1 base from V and 3 bases from J; junction bases left unmatched: 8. CDR3 DNA: TGTGCCTGGAGTGAAGATAGCGGGAGAAGGACAGATACGCAGTATTTT. Protein sequence: CAWSEDSGRRTDTQYF.

The V and J genes are TRBV5-1 and TRBJ2-5, with 8 bases fitting TRBD1. V was clipped by 0 bases and J by 5 bases; unmatched bases: 3. The CDR3 has 14 amino acids. Germline loops: CDR1 SGHRS, CDR2 YFSETQ. This CDR3 is CASSLEDRVETQYF. Here the CDR3 DNA reads TGCGCCAGCAGCTTGGAGGACAGGGTGGAGACCCAGTACTTC.

The chain uses TRBV19 and TRBJ2-1; 10 bases are a match to TRBD1. The CDR3 contains 15 residues. Losses at the gene ends were 2 bases for V and 6 bases for J; bases not matched to a gene: 4. Germline V gene data show CDR1 as LNHDA and CDR2 as SQIVND (reference sequence). The CDR3 sequence: CASSISRTGGNEQFF. CDR3 bases: TGTGCCAGTAGTATATCCCGGACAGGGGGCAATGAGCAGTTCTTC. The variable domain in full, completed from reference TRBV19 and TRBJ2-1, reads DGGITQSPKYLFRKEGQNVTLSCEQNLNHDAMYWYRQDPGQGLRLIYYSQIVNDFQKGDIAEGYSVSREKKESFPLTVTSAQKNPTAFYLCASSISRTGGNEQFFGPGTRLTVL.